Listed below are T cell receptor beta chains from one sample, sequenced in a study of shared clonotypes between healthy human individuals. Clones were read by immunoSEQ multiplex PCR, and TCRdb kept only the in-frame ones, dropping some. The table records millions of clones, approximately 95% of them present only once. The sequenced sample was naive CD4+ T cells sorted from blood. The receptors stem from a man aged 18 to 29 in good health. Each CDR3 is given with its conserved first and last residue. D genes are given only for firm matches. Clone size, where shown, is once, few, many, or a class for clones that have expanded.

clone_size j_call v_call d_call cdr3_aa
. TRBJ2-7 TRBV18 TRBD1 CASSPDRDRNEQYF
. TRBJ1-6 TRBV4-1 . CASSQVGGNGSPLHF
. TRBJ1-1 TRBV12-5 . CASGPPGQGRTEAFF
. TRBJ1-1 TRBV30 . CAWFPAGRGSEAFF
. TRBJ1-1 TRBV18 TRBD1 CASSLSRGPMNTEAFF
. TRBJ1-1 TRBV15 TRBD1 CATSTTLRTGGNTEAFF
few TRBJ2-7 TRBV6-1 TRBD2 CASSERTSFSYEQYF
. TRBJ2-3 TRBV10-2 . CASSESRGPSTDTQYF
. TRBJ2-5 TRBV18 . CASSPPSFWRETQYF
. TRBJ1-2 TRBV9 TRBD1 CASSVGGQGAHGYTF
few TRBJ1-2 TRBV19 . CASSSPGLTNYGYTF
. TRBJ2-7 TRBV29-1 TRBD2 CSVGREWYEQYF
. TRBJ1-4 TRBV28 TRBD1 CATRDRVNEKLFF
. TRBJ1-1 TRBV30 . CAWSVGGGEAFF
. TRBJ1-5 TRBV4-1 . CASSQEGRGSGDQPQHF
. TRBJ1-5 TRBV28 . CASSLLSGSGRQPQHF
. TRBJ1-5 TRBV6-5 TRBD1 CASRSDRVSNQPQHF
. TRBJ2-7 TRBV4-3 TRBD1 CASSRLTGADYEQYF
. TRBJ1-2 TRBV30 . CAWRLKGGYGYTF
. TRBJ2-7 TRBV10-3 . CAISDHNRDPYEQYF
. TRBJ1-2 TRBV2 . CASSEKGSYGYTF
. TRBJ2-7 TRBV4-1 . CASSQPVQYPYEQYF
few TRBJ1-4 TRBV5-6 . CASSLAGEKLFF
. TRBJ1-2 TRBV7-2 . CASSAGFGYGYTF
. TRBJ2-4 TRBV4-2 . CASSQLLGGGNIQYF
. TRBJ1-2 TRBV6-5 . CASTRQGPGDYGYTF
. TRBJ1-2 TRBV18 TRBD1 CASSRQGYGYTF
. TRBJ1-2 TRBV2 . CASSDEGSVSYGYTF
. TRBJ1-2 TRBV5-4 . CASSSNRERGYTF
. TRBJ2-5 TRBV5-1 . CASSLDGRAAETQYF
. TRBJ2-5 TRBV29-1 . CSARFGLGGETQYF
. TRBJ2-7 TRBV27 TRBD1 CASSLSVSSGAGGRYEQYF
once TRBJ2-5 TRBV5-1 TRBD2 CASALGLAPDYVETQYF
. TRBJ1-2 TRBV18 . CASSPRLTNYGYTF
. TRBJ2-3 TRBV10-3 TRBD2 CAISESSGTSGRGTQYF
. TRBJ2-7 TRBV5-1 . CASSLGPRGLYEQYF
. TRBJ2-7 TRBV28 . CASSLEGTTYEQYF
. TRBJ1-2 TRBV7-2 . CASSLASVGYTF
once TRBJ1-2 TRBV18 TRBD1 CASSPPDRVAGYTF
. TRBJ1-1 TRBV7-9 TRBD1 CASSYPGQGTEAFF
once TRBJ2-7 TRBV11-2 . CASRRGPDTYEQYF
once TRBJ2-1 TRBV2 . CASNLTPGTHNEQFF
. TRBJ1-2 TRBV7-8 . CASSLAGSAPYGYTF
. TRBJ2-2 TRBV6-5 . CASSKGTGELFF
. TRBJ2-5 TRBV6-1 TRBD2 CASNSGTSGSETQYF
few TRBJ1-6 TRBV7-9 TRBD1 CASSLWTGGLSPLHF
. TRBJ1-1 TRBV25-1 TRBD1 CASRPTGGRGTEAFF
. TRBJ2-3 TRBV5-1 TRBD2 CASSLELAGNTDTQYF
. TRBJ2-3 TRBV7-9 . CASSLDQGTDTQYF
. TRBJ1-4 TRBV25-1 . CASRDLLGEKLFF